This T cell receptor (beta chain) was retrieved from a study of shared clonotypes between healthy human individuals. Study-wide points: Unshared clonotypes carried lower generation probabilities than those common to all four donors. In a few donors, around 5% of naive CD4 clonotypes appeared in common. Specimens sampled were limited to blood, with tissue repertoires likely differing.

This CDR3 has 15 residues. The germline V and J ends were trimmed by 5 bases and 2 bases, with 12 bases remaining between them. CDR1 and CDR2 (germline): SGHTA, FQGNSA. Remarks on this clone: As yet, its antigen is unknown.

Caucasian adults living in Nashville, Tennessee, provided all samples. Generated by immunoSEQ multiplex PCR, the TCRdb table keeps only in-frame clones and is missing some. The table includes approximately 1.4 million clones, 95% to 99% detected once. The V call is TRBV7-2, the J call TRBJ2-2; D is perhaps TRBD1 (5 bases). What was sequenced was naive CD4+ T cells sorted from blood. This sample's subset: CD45RA+ positively selected. The TCR originated in a man aged 25-40 years in good health. CDR3 sequence (DNA): TGTGCCAGCAGCGTAGACAGAAAAAACACCGGGGAGCTGTTTTTT. Protein product: CASSVDRKNTGELFF. Full variable domain (remainder filled in from reference TRBV7-2 and TRBJ2-2): GAGVSQSPSNKVTEKGKDVELRCDPISGHTALYWYRQSLGQGLEFLIYFQGNSAPDKSGLPSDRFSAERTGGSVSTLTIQRTQQEDSAVYLCASSVDRKNTGELFFGEGSRLTVL.